Listed here is a single T cell receptor beta chain. The antigen is not known. Produced via immunoSEQ multiplex PCR; TCRdb's table is partial and in-frame only. Of approximately 79,000 clones in the sample, more than 85% were seen once. The data originate from a study of OX40 agonist ivuxolimab in advanced cancers. Losses at the gene ends were 5 bases for V and 7 bases for J; bases not matched to a gene: 12. The CDR3 is made up of 15 amino acids. Germline loops: CDR1 MNHNY, CDR2 SVGAGI (reference sequence). Study results and caveats: Patients with a partial response at 0.1-3.0 mg/kg had among the lowest clonal expansion. Dosing at 0.1 to 3.0 mg/kg was accompanied by clonal expansion of CD4+ and CD8+ blood T cells by week 6.

The rearrangement links TRBV6-6 to TRBJ1-2, with 8 bases matching TRBD1. The starting material was CD4+ or CD8+ T cells sorted from blood, obtained in a trial of the OX40 agonist ivuxolimab. The receptor comes from an adult with an advanced solid tumor such as melanoma, head and neck, liver or kidney cancer. CDR3 sequence (DNA): TGTGCCAGCAGTCAACTTCAAGCAGGGGGCTTTGGCTACACCTTC. Translated: CASSQLQAGGFGYTF.